This is a list of T cell receptor beta chains from one sample in a study of CD8 T cells in ankylosing spondylitis. TCRdb re-analysed the 5' RACE reads in MiXCR, keeping a single row per CDR3 protein. Of 200,000 to 250,000 distinct CDR3 sequences listed, around a tenth are singletons. The sequencing sample was made of blood, either unsorted or a sorted T cell fraction (not recorded which). The origin of the receptors is a male donor with ankylosing spondylitis or in good health (not recorded which). Each CDR3 is given with its conserved first and last residue. The order of the fields is clone size, V gene, D gene, J gene, CDR3 protein, CDR3 DNA. D genes are given only for firm matches. Clone size is given for some rows only: seen once, a few or many times, or a class if the clone is expanded.

size: many; V: TRBV12-3/TRBV12-4; D: TRBD2; J: TRBJ2-7; CDR3: CASSSRTSGAPSYEQYF; DNA: TGTGCCAGCAGTTCCCGGACTAGCGGGGCCCCCTCCTACGAGCAGTACTTC
size: many; V: TRBV7-6; D: .; J: TRBJ2-5; CDR3: CASSLDSSTGETQYF; DNA: TGTGCCAGCAGCTTAGATTCGTCGACTGGGGAGACCCAGTACTTC
size: .; V: TRBV2; D: TRBD1; J: TRBJ2-7; CDR3: CASSEDRDFYEQYF; DNA: TGTGCCAGCAGCGAAGACAGGGATTTCTACGAGCAGTACTTC
size: .; V: TRBV7-6; D: TRBD2; J: TRBJ2-1; CDR3: CASSRPGGPGENEQFF; DNA: TGTGCCAGCAGCCGACCGGGGGGGCCGGGTGAAAATGAGCAGTTCTTC
size: .; V: TRBV28; D: .; J: TRBJ1-2; CDR3: CATSMEFYGYTF; DNA: TGTGCCACCAGTATGGAGTTCTATGGCTACACCTTC
size: many; V: TRBV29-1; D: TRBD1; J: TRBJ1-2; CDR3: CSVEDLFRDRGFGDGYTF; DNA: TGCAGCGTTGAAGACCTGTTTAGGGACAGGGGGTTCGGGGATGGCTACACCTTC
size: .; V: TRBV7-2; D: .; J: TRBJ1-5; CDR3: CASSLGSFQQPQHF; DNA: TGTGCCAGCAGCTTAGGATCCTTTCAACAGCCCCAGCATTTT
size: few; V: TRBV6-1; D: .; J: TRBJ2-3; CDR3: CASRLSSGRGIDTQYF; DNA: TGTGCCAGCAGGCTTTCGAGTGGCAGGGGAATAGATACGCAGTATTTT
size: many; V: TRBV5-1; D: .; J: TRBJ1-2; CDR3: CASSLDVDYYGYTF; DNA: TGCGCCAGCAGCTTGGATGTTGACTACTATGGCTACACCTTC
size: .; V: TRBV7-9; D: .; J: TRBJ1-1; CDR3: CASSLINTEAFF; DNA: TGTGCCAGCAGCTTGATTAACACTGAAGCTTTCTTT
size: many; V: TRBV5-1; D: TRBD2; J: TRBJ2-1; CDR3: CASSTSGSISYNEQFF; DNA: TGCGCCAGCAGCACTAGCGGGAGTATTTCCTACAATGAGCAGTTCTTC
size: few; V: TRBV27; D: TRBD1; J: TRBJ1-2; CDR3: CASSPKQGAAYYGYTF; DNA: TGTGCCAGCAGTCCCAAACAGGGGGCTGCGTACTATGGCTACACCTTC
size: .; V: TRBV5-1; D: .; J: TRBJ2-1; CDR3: CASSPGLDMGNEQFF; DNA: TGCGCCAGCAGCCCGGGCCTCGACATGGGCAATGAGCAGTTCTTC
size: few; V: TRBV25-1; D: .; J: TRBJ2-7; CDR3: CASSELEGGSYEQYF; DNA: TGTGCCAGCAGTGAATTGGAGGGCGGCTCCTACGAGCAGTACTTC
size: many; V: TRBV20-1; D: TRBD2; J: TRBJ2-1; CDR3: CSARRGTSPSNEQFF; DNA: TGCAGTGCTAGAAGGGGGACTAGTCCCAGCAATGAGCAGTTCTTC
size: many; V: TRBV12-3/TRBV12-4; D: .; J: TRBJ2-3; CDR3: CASCTVVDTQYF; DNA: TGTGCCAGCTGTACCGTAGTAGATACGCAGTATTTT
size: .; V: TRBV14; D: TRBD1; J: TRBJ2-7; CDR3: CASSQWDSNSYEQYF; DNA: TGTGCCAGCAGCCAATGGGACAGCAACTCCTACGAGCAGTACTTC
size: .; V: TRBV20-1; D: .; J: TRBJ2-5; CDR3: CSARATQETQYF; DNA: TGCAGTGCTAGAGCCACCCAAGAGACCCAGTACTTC
size: .; V: TRBV2; D: .; J: TRBJ2-3; CDR3: CARGLQGSTDTQYF; DNA: TGTGCCAGAGGACTACAGGGGAGCACAGATACGCAGTATTTT
size: many; V: TRBV5-5; D: .; J: TRBJ2-1; CDR3: CASSFATGNEQFF; DNA: TGTGCCAGCAGCTTCGCTACAGGGAATGAGCAGTTCTTC
size: many; V: TRBV5-1; D: .; J: TRBJ2-3; CDR3: CASRPALTGDTQYF; DNA: TGCGCCAGCAGGCCGGCCCTGACGGGGGATACGCAGTATTTT
size: many; V: TRBV7-8; D: .; J: TRBJ2-3; CDR3: CASSLALISVDSRKDTQYF; DNA: TGTGCCAGCAGCTTAGCGCTTATTTCAGTTGACAGCCGAAAAGATACGCAGTATTTT
size: .; V: TRBV19; D: .; J: TRBJ2-1; CDR3: CASSIGIDEQFF; DNA: TGTGCCAGTAGTATTGGCATCGATGAGCAGTTCTTC
size: many; V: TRBV7-8; D: .; J: TRBJ2-2; CDR3: CASSRDKTGELFF; DNA: TGTGCCAGCAGCCGAGATAAAACCGGGGAGCTGTTTTTT
size: few; V: TRBV29-1; D: .; J: TRBJ1-1; CDR3: CSVEDPQGKSKAFF; DNA: TGCAGCGTTGAAGATCCCCAGGGGAAGAGTAAAGCTTTCTTT
size: few; V: TRBV2; D: .; J: TRBJ2-7; CDR3: CASRRVYSRGEQYF; DNA: TGTGCCAGCAGGAGGGTATATTCCCGTGGCGAGCAGTACTTC
size: .; V: TRBV7-7; D: TRBD2; J: TRBJ2-5; CDR3: CASSFPPGLAGETQYF; DNA: TGTGCCAGCAGCTTCCCCCCGGGACTAGCGGGAGAGACCCAGTACTTC
size: .; V: TRBV5-1; D: TRBD2; J: TRBJ2-2; CDR3: CASRVSSGGYTGELFF; DNA: TGCGCCAGCAGAGTTTCCAGCGGGGGGTACACCGGGGAGCTGTTTTTT
size: many; V: TRBV5-1; D: .; J: TRBJ1-5; CDR3: CASSVPGHRVFLRNQPQHF; DNA: TGCGCCAGCAGCGTACCGGGACATAGGGTATTCCTTCGGAATCAGCCCCAGCATTTT
size: .; V: TRBV15; D: TRBD1; J: TRBJ1-1; CDR3: CATSYTGDTEAFF; DNA: TGTGCCACCAGCTACACAGGGGACACTGAAGCTTTCTTT
size: .; V: TRBV19; D: .; J: TRBJ1-1; CDR3: CASRSVDRENTEAFF; DNA: TGTGCCAGTAGGAGTGTGGACCGGGAGAACACTGAAGCTTTCTTT
size: many; V: TRBV20-1; D: TRBD2; J: TRBJ2-6; CDR3: CSATPGGVSGANVLTF; DNA: TGCAGTGCTACCCCTGGGGGGGTCTCTGGGGCCAACGTCCTGACTTTC
size: many; V: TRBV5-5; D: TRBD1; J: TRBJ1-2; CDR3: CASSMGQPEFGYTF; DNA: TGTGCCAGCAGCATGGGACAGCCCGAGTTTGGCTACACCTTC
size: many; V: TRBV5-1; D: .; J: TRBJ2-3; CDR3: CASKGVTSTDTQYF; DNA: TGCGCCAGCAAGGGGGTTACTAGCACAGATACGCAGTATTTT
size: .; V: TRBV11-2; D: .; J: TRBJ2-7; CDR3: CASSWATTYEQYF; DNA: TGTGCCAGCAGCTGGGCGACCACCTACGAGCAGTACTTC
size: many; V: TRBV6-1; D: TRBD2; J: TRBJ2-3; CDR3: CASSEEAGDGTDTQYF; DNA: TGTGCCAGCAGTGAAGAGGCGGGGGACGGCACAGATACGCAGTATTTT
size: many; V: TRBV5-5; D: TRBD1; J: TRBJ2-3; CDR3: CASGQGDTDTQYF; DNA: TGTGCCAGCGGACAGGGGGACACAGATACGCAGTATTTT
size: .; V: TRBV5-1; D: .; J: TRBJ1-3; CDR3: CASSSGRTPSGNTIYF; DNA: TGCGCCAGCAGCTCGGGACGGACACCCTCTGGAAACACCATATATTTT
size: .; V: TRBV25-1; D: TRBD2; J: TRBJ2-7; CDR3: CASSEFGGAYEQYF; DNA: TGTGCCAGCAGTGAATTCGGGGGGGCCTACGAGCAGTACTTC
size: .; V: TRBV9; D: .; J: TRBJ2-1; CDR3: CASSVDANEQFF; DNA: TGTGCCAGCAGCGTAGATGCCAATGAGCAGTTCTTC
size: many; V: TRBV12-3/TRBV12-4; D: TRBD1; J: TRBJ1-5; CDR3: CASSFSTGLRNQPQHF; DNA: TGTGCCAGCAGTTTTTCGACAGGGCTAAGGAATCAGCCCCAGCATTTT
size: many; V: TRBV28; D: TRBD2; J: TRBJ2-3; CDR3: CASSLVGGRGADTQYF; DNA: TGTGCCAGCAGTTTGGTCGGCGGGAGGGGTGCAGATACGCAGTATTTT
size: .; V: TRBV4-1; D: .; J: TRBJ2-1; CDR3: CASSQESSSYNEQFF; DNA: TGCGCCAGCAGCCAGGAGTCTAGCTCCTACAATGAGCAGTTCTTC
size: many; V: TRBV6-1; D: .; J: TRBJ1-3; CDR3: CASNGDGNTIYF; DNA: TGTGCCAGCAATGGAGATGGAAACACCATATATTTT
size: few; V: TRBV9; D: .; J: TRBJ2-3; CDR3: CASSDLAGAGTQYF; DNA: TGTGCCAGCAGCGACCTAGCCGGGGCAGGAACGCAGTATTTT
size: .; V: TRBV29-1; D: .; J: TRBJ2-7; CDR3: CSVEGKGISSYEQYF; DNA: TGCAGCGTTGAAGGGAAAGGGATAAGCTCCTACGAGCAGTACTTC
size: many; V: TRBV10-3; D: TRBD2; J: TRBJ2-5; CDR3: CAIRTSGGSETQYF; DNA: TGTGCCATCAGGACTAGCGGGGGGTCGGAGACCCAGTACTTC
size: .; V: TRBV20-1; D: .; J: TRBJ1-5; CDR3: CSAYPGGDGNQPQHF; DNA: TGCAGTGCTTATCCGGGCGGGGATGGCAATCAGCCCCAGCATTTT
size: few; V: TRBV14; D: .; J: TRBJ1-1; CDR3: CASSQVRGGTEAFF; DNA: TGTGCCAGCAGCCAAGTCCGGGGTGGGACTGAAGCTTTCTTT
size: many; V: TRBV5-6; D: TRBD1; J: TRBJ2-7; CDR3: CASSLTGVEQYF; DNA: TGTGCCAGCAGCTTGACAGGGGTCGAGCAGTACTTC
size: many; V: TRBV5-1; D: .; J: TRBJ1-2; CDR3: CASSLEWSSYGYTF; DNA: TGCGCCAGCAGCTTGGAGTGGTCCTCCTATGGCTACACCTTC
size: many; V: TRBV12-3/TRBV12-4; D: .; J: TRBJ1-2; CDR3: CASSLALEFSYYGYTF; DNA: TGTGCCAGCAGTTTAGCGCTCGAGTTTTCTTACTATGGCTACACCTTC
size: many; V: TRBV5-1; D: .; J: TRBJ2-7; CDR3: CASSLDAEGAVNYEQYF; DNA: TGCGCCAGCAGCTTGGATGCGGAGGGGGCGGTGAACTACGAGCAGTACTTC
size: .; V: TRBV28; D: .; J: TRBJ1-5; CDR3: CASSLRGSERAQHF; DNA: TGTGCCAGCAGTTTACGGGGGTCCGAAAGGGCCCAGCATTTT